One and the same sample provided the 15 T cell receptor beta chains below, sequenced in a study of blood T cell repertoires in COVID-19. Sequencing used immunoSEQ multiplex PCR; TCRdb keeps in-frame clones, though not all of them. Of about 180,000 clones listed, about 91% are singletons. The sequenced sample was peripheral blood. The receptors originated from a woman in her 30s with acute or convalescent COVID-19.

The rearrangement uses TRBV7-2 and TRBJ2-7; 7 bases fit TRBD1. The CDR3 is made up of 13 amino acids. Germline values: CDR1 SGHTA, CDR2 FQGNSA. V lost 5 bases and J lost 6; bases outside the gene matches: 7. The chain's CDR3 is CASSVDRAIEQYF. CDR3 in DNA: TGTGCCAGCAGCGTTGACAGGGCGATCGAGCAGTACTTC.

The chain is built from TRBV2 and TRBJ2-1, with D maybe TRBD2 (6 bases). The CDR3 covers 13 residues. In germline, CDR1 is SNHLY, CDR2 FYNNEI. V lost 1 base and J 9 bases, leaving 10 bases between the germline ends. The CDR3 reads CASSEGRASEQFF. CDR3 in DNA: TGTGCCAGCAGTGAAGGGAGGGCGAGTGAGCAGTTCTTC. The full variable domain, in which reference TRBV2 and TRBJ2-1 provide the parts outside the CDR3, is EPEVTQTPSHQVTQMGQEVILRCVPISNHLYFYWYRQILGQKVEFLVSFYNNEISEKSEIFDDQFSVERPDGSNFTLKIRSTKLEDSAMYFCASSEGRASEQFFGPGTRLTVL.

The rearrangement uses TRBV3-1 (or the pseudogene TRBV3-2) and TRBJ2-5, with D possibly matching TRBD1 (6 bases). The CDR3 covers 16 residues. CDR1 LGHDT and CDR2 YNNKEL come from the germline V gene (reference sequence). V lost 4 bases to trimming and J lost 3 bases, with 18 bases between them. CDR3 sequence reads: CASSLNTATGEETQYF. CDR3 DNA sequence: TGTGCCAGCAGCCTCAATACCGCGACAGGTGAAGAGACCCAGTACTTC.

The chain has TRBV5-1 and TRBJ1-3; no definite D call. V was trimmed by 4 bases and J by 0 bases, leaving 14 bases between them. CDR3 length equals 16 residues. From germline, CDR1 is SGHRS and CDR2 YFSETQ. The DNA for the CDR3 is TGCGCCAGCAGCGGCAGCCCCGGAGTCTCTGGAAACACCATATATTTT. The encoded protein is CASSGSPGVSGNTIYF.

This chain links TRBV28 with TRBJ2-2, with TRBD2 matching over 10 bases. This CDR3 spans 14 amino acids. CDR1 MDHEN and CDR2 SYDVKM come from the germline V gene. J gave up 6 bases and V 5 bases, and 3 bases lay outside the gene matches. CDR3 in DNA: TGTGCCAGCAGTCCTAGCGGGAGTTCCGGGGAGCTGTTTTTT. Protein: CASSPSGSSGELFF.

The chain joins TRBV7-2 to TRBJ1-2, with 7 bases identical to TRBD1. Trimming removed 1 base from V and 3 bases from J; junction bases left unmatched: 11. The CDR3 extends over 17 amino acids. CDR1 and CDR2 (germline): SGHTA, FQGNSA. CDR3 residues: CASSLVFWGTEDYGYTF. The CDR3, as DNA: TGTGCCAGCAGCTTAGTCTTTTGGGGGACAGAGGACTATGGCTACACCTTC. Looking up the rest from reference TRBV7-2 and TRBJ1-2 gives the full variable domain: GAGVSQSPSNKVTEKGKDVELRCDPISGHTALYWYRQSLGQGLEFLIYFQGNSAPDKSGLPSDRFSAERTGGSVSTLTIQRTQQEDSAVYLCASSLVFWGTEDYGYTFGSGTRLTVV.

The chain combines TRBV7-9 with TRBJ1-2; TRBD1 aligns across 9 bases. Germline lookup yields CDR1 SEHNR and CDR2 FQNEAQ (reference sequence). The V segment lost 1 base and the J segment 8 bases; nucleotides outside the gene matches: 2. This CDR3 is 13 amino acids long. The CDR3 nucleotides are TGTGCCAGCAGCTTAGGGACAGGGGCGGGCTACACCTTC. This sequence encodes CASSLGTGAGYTF.

This clone came up a few times. This sequence joins TRBV9 and TRBJ2-3, with 7 bases aligning to TRBD1. This CDR3 region has 16 residues. Germline V gene sequence: CDR1 SGDLS, CDR2 YYNGEE. V was pared by 3 bases and J by 0 bases, with 7 bases of the junction left unmatched. The CDR3 protein is CASSDRDRTSTDTQYF. In nucleotides, the CDR3 is TGTGCCAGCAGCGACCGGGACAGAACTAGCACAGATACGCAGTATTTT.

The count of this clone is one. The chain has TRBV7-2 and TRBJ1-2; 8 nucleotides line up with TRBD1. CDR1 and CDR2 from the germline V gene are SGHTA and FQGNSA. The V segment lost 2 bases and the J segment 7 bases; nucleotides outside the gene matches: 9. The CDR3 is 15 residues long. The CDR3 coding sequence is TGTGCCAGCAGCTTACTGGTGGACAGGGTACCTGGCTACACCTTC. This sequence encodes CASSLLVDRVPGYTF.

This chain connects TRBV11-3 to TRBJ2-2; 7 bases map to TRBD2. V shed 0 bases and J 7 bases; nucleotides not matched to a gene: 5. CDR3 length equals 15 residues. CDR1 and CDR2 from the germline V gene are SGHNT and YENEEA. The chain's CDR3 is CASSLDQAGDGELFF. In DNA, the CDR3 is TGTGCCAGCAGCTTAGATCAGGCGGGAGACGGGGAGCTGTTTTTT. The full variable domain, in which reference TRBV11-3 and TRBJ2-2 provide the parts outside the CDR3, is EAGVVQSPRYKIIEKKQPVAFWCNPISGHNTLYWYLQNLGQGPELLIRYENEEAVDDSQLPKDRFSAERLKGVDSTLKIQPAELGDSAVYLCASSLDQAGDGELFFGEGSRLTVL.

This clone has just a few counts. The chain carries TRBV3-1 (or the pseudogene TRBV3-2) and TRBJ2-7; no clear D. Trimming shortened V by 5 bases and J by 4 bases, and 15 bases separated the two germline ends. The length of the CDR3 is 14 residues. Germline V gene lookup returns CDR1 LGHDT and CDR2 YNNKEL (reference sequence). This CDR3 is CASSLSSTLYEQYF. CDR3 sequence (DNA): TGTGCCAGCAGCTTATCGAGTACTTTATACGAGCAGTACTTC.

V usage is TRBV9 and J usage is TRBJ1-5; D is ambiguous. The germline V and J ends were trimmed by 0 bases and 6 bases, with 7 bases remaining between them. Germline CDR1 and CDR2: SGDLS and YYNGEE. The CDR3 loop spans 13 amino acids. CDR3 DNA: TGTGCCAGCAGCGTAGGAGTGGTTCAGCCCCAGCATTTT. It encodes CASSVGVVQPQHF.

The chain links TRBV5-8 to TRBJ2-1, with D possibly matching TRBD1 (5 bases). CDR1 and CDR2 (germline): SGHTS, YDEGEE. The CDR3 has 14 amino acids. Trimming removed 1 base from V and 4 bases from J, with 9 bases in between. The DNA of the CDR3 is TGTGCCAGCAGCTTGAAGGGGTCATACAATGAGCAGTTCTTC. Translating it yields CASSLKGSYNEQFF.

This clone was detected only a few times. The J gene is TRBJ2-7, the V gene TRBV6-5; a possible D gene is TRBD1 (5 bases). Germline-derived CDR1 and CDR2 are MNHEY and SVGAGI. This CDR3 has 16 amino acids. The V gene lost 0 bases and the J gene lost 3 bases, with 15 bases spanning the gap. CDR3 amino acids: CASSYSIRTRDYEQYF. CDR3 DNA: TGTGCCAGCAGTTACTCGATCCGGACCAGGGACTACGAGCAGTACTTC.

This rearrangement joins TRBV5-4 to TRBJ2-7, with 9 nucleotides matching TRBD2. The CDR3 runs 14 residues. The ends lost 4 bases at V and 5 bases at J; junction bases unmatched: 7. CDR1 is SGHNT and CDR2 is YYREEE in the germline V gene (reference sequence). The CDR3 spells CASSQREALNEQYF. As DNA, the CDR3 is TGTGCCAGCAGCCAGCGGGAGGCCCTGAACGAGCAGTACTTC.